This T cell receptor beta chain emerged from a study of CD8 T cells in Susac syndrome. Study information: Fewer than ten of the sequenced Susac syndrome patients were in remission, and 5 or 6 had active disease.

This CDR3 contains 15 residues. J was trimmed by 3 bases and V by 4 bases; bases with no gene match: 5. Germline V gives CDR1 LGHDT, CDR2 YNNKEL (reference sequence). Reverse transcription of about 0.45 to 1 ug RNA was performed with random hexamers. In TCRdb, the immunoSEQ multiplex PCR reads were re-called with MiXCR into one record per CDR3 protein. Among tens of thousands of distinct CDR3 sequences listed, about 95% were seen once. This TCR came from a human donor with Susac syndrome. The sequencing input was CD4+ T cells from PBMCs. The chain is built from TRBV3-1 and TRBJ2-1, with TRBD2 matching 8 bases. CDR3 nucleotide sequence: TGTGCCAGCAGCCTGACTAGCGCAGACTACAATGAGCAGTTCTTC. Amino acids: CASSLTSADYNEQFF.